The source of this T cell receptor beta chain is a study of T cell responses to AZD1222 COVID-19 vaccine. General study points: No day 14 peak samples; only post-peak repertoires were characterized. Targets within unmutated variant regions were reportedly found for nearly half of spike-specific TCRs. Among AZD1222 vaccinees, only five or six were seropositive at baseline.

Details on this clone: Its target is unknown.

Trimming removed 5 bases from V and 0 bases from J; junction bases left unmatched: 3. Germline CDR1 reads SEHNR; CDR2 reads FQNEAQ (reference sequence). The CDR3 covers 15 residues. The protocol was immunoSEQ multiplex PCR, while the TCRdb copy is restricted to in-frame clones and leaves out a portion. The table includes fewer than 200,000 clones, around 88% detected once. The source of this sequence is an adult who received the AZD1222 COVID-19 vaccine. The chain uses TRBV7-9 and TRBJ1-4, with 7 bases lining up with TRBD1. The source material was peripheral blood, sampled 28 days after the second AZD1222 dose. The CDR3 here is CASSLGTATNEKLFF. The CDR3 DNA follows: TGTGCCAGCAGCCTAGGGACAGCAACTAATGAAAAACTGTTTTTT.